This passage covers 11 T cell receptor beta chains from one sample sequenced in a study of regulatory T cells in long-lasting Graves disease. CDR3-region Arm-PCR and iRepertoire HTBI primers produced the TCR beta libraries. TCRdb passed the multiplex PCR reads through MiXCR, listing each CDR3 protein once. The repertoire holds a few hundred thousand distinct CDR3 sequences, with 23% as singletons. Described time point: persistent/refractory GD, antithyroid drugs over 5 years with positive TRAb. PBMC RNA was the source of the TCR library. This specimen consisted of peripheral blood mononuclear cells (PBMCs), obtained when the disease was refractory, from a patient treated with antithyroid drugs. The receptors shown here come from a female donor with Graves disease.

Regarding this clonotype: A much larger clone lies one base from this, so it may be a read error. The V and J genes are TRBV6-1 and TRBJ2-1; no clear D. V lost 2 bases to trimming and J lost 10 bases, with 15 bases between them. The CDR3 runs 14 residues. CDR1 and CDR2 (germline): MNHNS, SASEGT. CDR3 protein: CASSELARNHEQFF. In nucleotides, the CDR3 is TGTGCCAGCAGTGAATTAGCCAGAAACCACGAGCAGTTCTTC.

This chain joins TRBV5-1 and TRBJ2-2, with 13 bases identical to TRBD2. Germline V gene data show CDR1 as SGHRS and CDR2 as YFSETQ. V gave up 3 bases and J gave up 6 bases; unmatched junction bases: 2. This CDR3 has 15 amino acids. CDR3 DNA: TGCGCCAGCAGCTGGGGACTAGCGGGACCCGGGGAGCTGTTTTTT. This encodes CASSWGLAGPGELFF. The variable domain in full, with the rest retrieved from reference TRBV5-1 and TRBJ2-2, is KAGVTQTPRYLIKTRGQQVTLSCSPISGHRSVSWYQQTPGQGLQFLFEYFSETQRNKGNFPGRFSGRQFSNSRSEMNVSTLELGDSALYLCASSWGLAGPGELFFGEGSRLTVL.

This chain connects TRBV20-1 to TRBJ2-5; TRBD1 or TRBD2 may be the D gene (5 bases each). The CDR3 has 14 residues. Per germline, CDR1 DFQATT and CDR2 SNEGSKA (reference sequence). The V and J ends lost 6 bases and 4 bases respectively, with 18 bases between them. CDR3 region: CSARFRGVVETQYF. For the CDR3, the DNA is TGCAGTGCCCGGTTTAGGGGAGTTGTAGAGACCCAGTACTTC.

This chain joins TRBV11-2 and TRBJ2-1, with 10 bases matching TRBD2. This CDR3 is 16 amino acids long. The germline V gene encodes CDR1 SGHAT and CDR2 FQNNGV. J was trimmed by 4 bases and V by 5 bases; bases with no gene match: 8. This chain's CDR3 is CASSQRLAGLYNEQFF. For the CDR3, the DNA is TGTGCCAGCAGCCAGAGACTAGCGGGCCTTTACAATGAGCAGTTCTTC.

This clonotype was counted many times. The chain is built from TRBV12-3 or TRBV12-4 and TRBJ2-7, with D perhaps TRBD2 (6 bases). This CDR3 spans 15 amino acids. V was pared by 3 bases and J by 5 bases, with 17 bases between. The CDR3 coding sequence is TGTGCCAGCAGTTTCCGGGGCCAGGCGGGGAACGAGCAGTACTTC. It codes for CASSFRGQAGNEQYF.

This clonotype was picked up a small number of times. Written as DNA, the CDR3 is TGTGCCACCAGCAGAGATCTGCCAGCCACCCTAGCCAAAAACATTCAGTACTTC. Translated, it gives CATSRDLPATLAKNIQYF. The V call is TRBV15, the J call TRBJ2-4, with D unresolved. V lost 0 bases and J 0 bases, leaving 15 bases between the germline ends. Per germline, CDR1 LNHNV and CDR2 YYDKDF (reference sequence). The CDR3 consists of 18 residues.

This clonotype has a handful of counts. The chain combines TRBV4-1 with TRBJ2-5; 9 bases match TRBD1. This CDR3 is 14 amino acids long. With 6 bases clipped from V and 4 bases from J, the junction kept 6 bases outside the gene matches. Germline V gene data show CDR1 as MGHRA and CDR2 as YSYEKL. In nucleotides, the CDR3 is TGCGCCAGCAGTCTGGACAGGGGTGCAGAGACCCAGTACTTC. The encoded protein is CASSLDRGAETQYF.

This clonotype occurred a few times. V and J are TRBV7-3 and TRBJ2-2; no reliable D call. Germline CDR1 reads SGHTA; CDR2 reads FQGTGA. The CDR3 runs 14 residues. V dropped 1 base and J dropped 5 bases, with 8 bases sitting between them. This CDR3 is CASSLIPLTGELFF. The CDR3 DNA reads TGTGCCAGCAGCTTAATACCCTTAACCGGGGAGCTGTTTTTT.

A few counts support this clonotype. V gene TRBV6-5 combines with J gene TRBJ2-2, with D hard to call. This CDR3 is 16 amino acids long. Trimming shortened V by 4 bases and J by 0 bases, and 12 bases separated the two germline ends. Germline V gives CDR1 MNHEY, CDR2 SVGAGI. The DNA for the CDR3 is TGTGCCAGCAGTTTCCAGACCGTAACGAACACCGGGGAGCTGTTTTTT. Translating it yields CASSFQTVTNTGELFF.

The gene calls are TRBV6-2 or TRBV6-3 and TRBJ2-5; D remains unclear. The CDR3 runs to 11 residues. Trimming took 8 bases from V and 4 from J, leaving 8 bases between them. Per germline, CDR1 MNHEY and CDR2 SVGEGT. CDR3 DNA sequence: TGTGCCAGCCAGTACTTAGAGACCCAGTACTTC. Translation: CASQYLETQYF.

This clonotype was detected a few times. The chain links TRBV7-6 to TRBJ1-3, with D possibly TRBD1 on 6 matching bases. The germline V gene has CDR1 SGHVS and CDR2 FNYEAQ. V lost 5 bases, J lost 4 bases, and 18 bases lay in between. The CDR3 runs 16 residues. The CDR3 here is CASSTHRGGVGNTIYF. The DNA for the CDR3 is TGTGCCAGCAGCACGCACCGAGGGGGTGTCGGAAACACCATATATTTT. Variable domain in full (rest from reference TRBV7-6 and TRBJ1-3): GAGVSQSPRYKVTKRGQDVALRCDPISGHVSLYWYRQALGQGPEFLTYFNYEAQQDKSGLPNDRFSAERPEGSISTLTIQRTEQRDSAMYRCASSTHRGGVGNTIYFGEGSWLTVV.